These T cell receptor beta chains were read from a single sample in a study of breast tumors, draining lymph nodes, adjacent tissues. TCRdb reprocessed the multiplex PCR reads via MiXCR and lists one record per CDR3 protein. The sample has approximately 280,000 distinct CDR3 sequences, 30% seen once. The sample taken for sequencing was axillary lymph node tissue. The receptors were gathered from a female donor with breast cancer. Some clones in this sample may be carry-over from other donors' samples. The CDR3 runs from the conserved cysteine through the conserved F or W. Fields, in order: J gene, CDR3 length, clone size, D gene, V gene, CDR3 protein, CDR3 DNA. D genes are given only for firm matches. The size of a clone is reported for some rows only, either as once, few or many, or as a class for expanded clones.

j_call: TRBJ2-1
cdr3_length: 12
clone_size: many
d_call: NA
v_call: TRBV3-1
cdr3_aa: CASSQGWDEQFF
cdr3_nt: TGTGCCAGCAGCCAAGGATGGGATGAGCAGTTCTTC

j_call: TRBJ2-3
cdr3_length: 17
clone_size: few
d_call: TRBD2
v_call: TRBV6-6
cdr3_aa: CASSYDFSRGSRDTQYF
cdr3_nt: TGTGCCAGCAGTTACGATTTCTCGCGCGGGAGCCGGGATACGCAGTATTTT

j_call: TRBJ2-7
cdr3_length: 15
clone_size: many
d_call: TRBD2
v_call: TRBV20-1
cdr3_aa: CSARSLAGEWYEQYF
cdr3_nt: TGCAGTGCGAGATCACTAGCGGGAGAATGGTACGAGCAGTACTTC

j_call: TRBJ2-1
cdr3_length: 12
clone_size: once
d_call: TRBD1
v_call: TRBV27
cdr3_aa: CASRTGGLEQFF
cdr3_nt: TGTGCCAGCAGAACAGGGGGACTTGAGCAGTTCTTC

j_call: TRBJ2-5
cdr3_length: 14
clone_size: NA
d_call: NA
v_call: TRBV5-6
cdr3_aa: CASSSGTAGETQYF
cdr3_nt: TGTGCCAGCAGTTCCGGGACGGCTGGCGAGACCCAGTACTTC

j_call: TRBJ2-7
cdr3_length: 14
clone_size: many
d_call: NA
v_call: TRBV5-6
cdr3_aa: CASSLIRASYEQYF
cdr3_nt: TGTGCCAGCAGCTTGATCAGGGCTTCCTACGAGCAGTACTTC

j_call: TRBJ1-3
cdr3_length: 13
clone_size: many
d_call: NA
v_call: TRBV30
cdr3_aa: CAWSAGSGNTIYF
cdr3_nt: TGTGCCTGGAGTGCAGGATCTGGAAACACCATATATTTT

j_call: TRBJ1-5
cdr3_length: 14
clone_size: many
d_call: NA
v_call: TRBV9
cdr3_aa: CASSEDGSNQPQHF
cdr3_nt: TGTGCCAGCAGCGAGGACGGTAGCAATCAGCCCCAGCATTTT

j_call: TRBJ2-5
cdr3_length: 14
clone_size: many
d_call: NA
v_call: TRBV12-3/TRBV12-4
cdr3_aa: CASSLSRNQETQYF
cdr3_nt: TGTGCCAGCAGTTTAAGCCGGAACCAAGAGACCCAGTACTTC

j_call: TRBJ1-5
cdr3_length: 13
clone_size: many
d_call: NA
v_call: TRBV2
cdr3_aa: CASSPSSNQPQHF
cdr3_nt: TGTGCCAGCAGCCCAAGCAGCAATCAGCCCCAGCATTTT

j_call: TRBJ2-1
cdr3_length: 14
clone_size: many
d_call: NA
v_call: TRBV19
cdr3_aa: CASTLNSPYNEQFF
cdr3_nt: TGTGCCAGTACCCTCAACTCCCCATACAATGAGCAGTTCTTC

j_call: TRBJ2-5
cdr3_length: 15
clone_size: many
d_call: TRBD2
v_call: TRBV25-1
cdr3_aa: CASSELAGTKETQYF
cdr3_nt: TGTGCCAGCAGTGAACTAGCGGGGACCAAAGAGACCCAGTACTTC

j_call: TRBJ2-3
cdr3_length: 16
clone_size: many
d_call: NA
v_call: TRBV5-4
cdr3_aa: CASSLGGVGDTDTQYF
cdr3_nt: TGTGCCAGCAGCTTGGGGGGGGTAGGGGACACAGATACGCAGTATTTT

j_call: TRBJ2-1
cdr3_length: 17
clone_size: many
d_call: NA
v_call: TRBV7-9
cdr3_aa: CASSSLVGIWSVNEQFF
cdr3_nt: TGTGCCAGCAGCTCACTAGTGGGAATCTGGAGCGTCAATGAGCAGTTCTTC

j_call: TRBJ2-3
cdr3_length: 13
clone_size: many
d_call: NA
v_call: TRBV12-3/TRBV12-4
cdr3_aa: CASSPGSAGTQYF
cdr3_nt: TGTGCCAGCAGTCCTGGGAGCGCCGGTACGCAGTATTTT

j_call: TRBJ2-1
cdr3_length: 15
clone_size: many
d_call: TRBD2
v_call: TRBV20-1
cdr3_aa: CSAEGGLAGFNEQFF
cdr3_nt: TGCAGTGCCGAAGGCGGTCTAGCGGGTTTCAATGAGCAGTTCTTC

j_call: TRBJ2-5
cdr3_length: 15
clone_size: many
d_call: NA
v_call: TRBV15
cdr3_aa: CATSRASGRGETQYF
cdr3_nt: TGTGCCACCAGCAGAGCCTCCGGGAGAGGAGAGACCCAGTACTTC

j_call: TRBJ2-3
cdr3_length: 14
clone_size: many
d_call: NA
v_call: TRBV19
cdr3_aa: CASKIAASTDTQYF
cdr3_nt: TGTGCCAGTAAGATTGCGGCCAGCACAGATACGCAGTATTTT

j_call: TRBJ1-5
cdr3_length: 15
clone_size: NA
d_call: NA
v_call: TRBV4-1
cdr3_aa: CASSLLVGDSQPRHF
cdr3_nt: TGCGCCAGCAGCCTGCTGGTGGGAGACAGTCAGCCCCGGCATTTT

j_call: TRBJ2-3
cdr3_length: 13
clone_size: NA
d_call: NA
v_call: TRBV7-2
cdr3_aa: CASSFGGGNEQYF
cdr3_nt: TGTGCCAGCAGCTTTGGGGGGGGCAATGAGCAGTATTTT

j_call: TRBJ2-7
cdr3_length: 12
clone_size: many
d_call: NA
v_call: TRBV7-9
cdr3_aa: CASSLLRDEQYF
cdr3_nt: TGTGCCAGCAGCCTCCTCAGAGACGAGCAGTACTTC

j_call: TRBJ2-7
cdr3_length: 13
clone_size: many
d_call: TRBD2
v_call: TRBV20-1
cdr3_aa: CSARVAGVYEQYF
cdr3_nt: TGCAGTGCTAGAGTAGCGGGAGTCTACGAGCAGTACTTC

j_call: TRBJ1-6
cdr3_length: 13
clone_size: many
d_call: NA
v_call: TRBV30
cdr3_aa: CAWDSFEGVSLHF
cdr3_nt: TGTGCCTGGGATTCCTTTGAAGGTGTTTCCCTCCACTTT

j_call: TRBJ2-1
cdr3_length: 10
clone_size: many
d_call: NA
v_call: TRBV20-1
cdr3_aa: CREVYNEQFF
cdr3_nt: TGCAGGGAGGTTTACAATGAGCAGTTCTTC

j_call: TRBJ2-2
cdr3_length: 17
clone_size: NA
d_call: TRBD2
v_call: TRBV11-3
cdr3_aa: CASSPQGLAGDTGELFF
cdr3_nt: TGTGCCAGCAGCCCCCAGGGACTAGCGGGAGACACCGGGGAGCTGTTTTTT

j_call: TRBJ2-1
cdr3_length: 14
clone_size: many
d_call: NA
v_call: TRBV29-1
cdr3_aa: CSVDSGLPYNEQFF
cdr3_nt: TGCAGCGTTGATTCTGGACTTCCCTACAATGAGCAGTTCTTC

j_call: TRBJ2-3
cdr3_length: 16
clone_size: many
d_call: TRBD2
v_call: TRBV19
cdr3_aa: CASSNGVAGVGDTQYF
cdr3_nt: TGTGCCAGTAGCAACGGGGTAGCGGGAGTCGGAGATACGCAGTATTTT

j_call: TRBJ1-6
cdr3_length: 15
clone_size: NA
d_call: TRBD1
v_call: TRBV15
cdr3_aa: CATSSDGQENSPLHF
cdr3_nt: TGTGCCACCAGCAGTGATGGACAGGAAAATTCACCCCTCCACTTT

j_call: TRBJ2-1
cdr3_length: 12
clone_size: many
d_call: TRBD2
v_call: TRBV11-2
cdr3_aa: CASSLGGEGQFF
cdr3_nt: TGTGCCAGCAGCTTAGGGGGGGAGGGGCAGTTCTTC

j_call: TRBJ2-7
cdr3_length: 16
clone_size: many
d_call: TRBD1
v_call: TRBV11-2
cdr3_aa: CASSLGAGTGLYEQYF
cdr3_nt: TGTGCCAGCAGCTTAGGGGCCGGGACAGGGTTGTACGAGCAGTACTTC

j_call: TRBJ2-3
cdr3_length: 16
clone_size: many
d_call: TRBD2
v_call: TRBV5-1
cdr3_aa: CASSLLAGGTVDTQYF
cdr3_nt: TGCGCCAGCAGCTTACTAGCGGGAGGAACGGTAGATACGCAGTATTTT

j_call: TRBJ2-1
cdr3_length: 18
clone_size: once
d_call: NA
v_call: TRBV29-1
cdr3_aa: CSVVGDRMFSGRLDEQFF
cdr3_nt: TGCAGCGTTGTGGGGGACAGGATGTTCAGCGGGAGGCTCGATGAGCAGTTCTTC

j_call: TRBJ1-5
cdr3_length: 18
clone_size: many
d_call: NA
v_call: TRBV5-4
cdr3_aa: CASSPFEVRGDSNQPQHF
cdr3_nt: TGTGCCAGCAGCCCCTTTGAGGTAAGGGGCGATAGCAATCAGCCCCAGCATTTT

j_call: TRBJ1-4
cdr3_length: 12
clone_size: NA
d_call: NA
v_call: TRBV11-2
cdr3_aa: CAGSLGSEKLFF
cdr3_nt: TGTGCCGGCAGCTTAGGCTCTGAAAAACTGTTTTTT

j_call: TRBJ1-2
cdr3_length: 11
clone_size: NA
d_call: TRBD1
v_call: TRBV29-1
cdr3_aa: CSLEQGRGYTF
cdr3_nt: TGCAGTTTAGAACAGGGGCGAGGCTACACCTTC

j_call: TRBJ2-1
cdr3_length: 16
clone_size: many
d_call: TRBD2
v_call: TRBV7-8
cdr3_aa: CASSPRLAGAYNEQFF
cdr3_nt: TGTGCCAGCAGCCCGAGACTAGCGGGAGCTTACAATGAGCAGTTCTTC

j_call: TRBJ2-3
cdr3_length: 14
clone_size: NA
d_call: TRBD2
v_call: TRBV10-3
cdr3_aa: CATRLAGGKETQYF
cdr3_nt: TGTGCCACCAGACTAGCGGGAGGGAAAGAGACCCAGTATTTT

j_call: TRBJ1-5
cdr3_length: 15
clone_size: NA
d_call: TRBD1
v_call: TRBV19
cdr3_aa: CASSIDRQGIQPQHF
cdr3_nt: TGTGCCAGTAGTATAGATCGACAGGGGATACAGCCCCAGCATTTT

j_call: TRBJ2-1
cdr3_length: 16
clone_size: NA
d_call: TRBD1
v_call: TRBV7-8
cdr3_aa: CASSLTSGTGNNEQFF
cdr3_nt: TGTGCCAGCTCACTCACATCCGGGACAGGGAACAATGAGCAGTTCTTC

j_call: TRBJ2-2
cdr3_length: 16
clone_size: many
d_call: NA
v_call: TRBV9
cdr3_aa: CASSVVSGAFGGELFF
cdr3_nt: TGTGCCAGCAGCGTAGTATCGGGAGCGTTTGGCGGGGAGCTGTTTTTT

j_call: TRBJ2-1
cdr3_length: 18
clone_size: few
d_call: TRBD2
v_call: TRBV5-6
cdr3_aa: CASSLGLAGGFSYNEQFF
cdr3_nt: TGTGCCAGCAGCTTGGGACTAGCGGGAGGGTTCTCCTACAATGAGCAGTTCTTC